The present TCR beta chain was sequenced within a study of cytomegalovirus exposure and HLA in healthy donors. This clone was counted a few times. The primer mix had 60 Vbeta and 13 Jbeta primers. TCRdb's copy holds only in-frame clones and misses some; the assay was immunoSEQ multiplex PCR. Of about 180,000 clones in the sample, around three quarters were seen once. CDR1 LGHNA and CDR2 YNFKEQ come from the germline V gene. The CDR3 has 15 residues. The chain joins TRBV4-2 to TRBJ2-5; D possibly corresponds to TRBD2 (5 bases). The J call may be wrong; the DNA end is better matched by TRBJ2-7. The TCR originated in a woman aged 25-40 years in good health and CMV-seropositive. Sequenced input: PBMCs. CDR3 loop: CASSQLVGKRNEQYF. Written as DNA, the CDR3 is TGTGCCAGCAGCCAACTAGTGGGCAAGCGGAACGAGCAGTACTTC.